One sample yielded the 9 T cell receptor beta chains listed below, sequenced in a study of blood T cells in healthy people across ages. The use of a sample-barcoded 5' primer and a J-beta primer mix characterized a second PCR of roughly 6 to 11 cycles. TCRdb redid the calling of the 5' RACE reads with MiXCR, one entry per CDR3 protein. This sample carries some 1 million distinct CDR3 sequences, more than 40% of them seen once, and the ten largest clones take around 18%. The sequencing input was blood. These receptors came from a woman in her fifties or sixties in good health.

The chain has TRBV20-1 and TRBJ2-1; 9 bases line up with TRBD2. The CDR3 has 15 amino acids. Germline V gives CDR1 DFQATT, CDR2 SNEGSKA (reference sequence). V was clipped by 3 bases and J by 3 bases; unmatched bases: 6. CDR3 DNA sequence: TGCAGTGCTAGCGTTAGCGGGGGTGGCTACAATGAGCAGTTCTTC. Residues: CSASVSGGGYNEQFF.

This clonotype was counted a few times. The chain carries TRBV5-1 and TRBJ1-5; D possibly corresponds to TRBD1 (6 bases). Germline CDR1 reads SGHRS; CDR2 reads YFSETQ. This CDR3 has 15 amino acids. Between the trimmed V and J ends, which lost 4 bases and 3 bases, there was a span of 14 bases. For the CDR3, the DNA is TGCGCCAGCAGCCCGGTGGGGGGCTTCAATCAGCCCCAGCATTTT. It codes for CASSPVGGFNQPQHF.

The CDR3 coding sequence is TGTGCCAGCAGCTCATGGGGGACAGAAGAGACCCAGTACTTC. It codes for CASSSWGTEETQYF. The V gene is TRBV7-9, the J gene TRBJ2-5; TRBD1 matches 7 bases. In germline, CDR1 is SEHNR, CDR2 FQNEAQ (reference sequence). The CDR3 has 14 residues. Losses at the gene ends were 4 bases for V and 3 bases for J; bases not matched to a gene: 5. Complete variable domain (other parts from reference TRBV7-9 and TRBJ2-5): DTGVSQNPRHKITKRGQNVTFRCDPISEHNRLYWYRQTLGQGPEFLTYFQNEAQLEKSRLLSDRFSAERPKGSFSTLEIQRTEQGDSAMYLCASSSWGTEETQYFGPGTRLLVL.

The J gene is TRBJ2-5, the V gene TRBV13; D call uncertain. Germline V gene data show CDR1 as PRHDT and CDR2 as FYEKMQ (reference sequence). Trimming removed 5 bases from V and 4 bases from J, with 11 bases in between. This CDR3 spans 13 amino acids. Here the CDR3 reads CASSIDRGETQYF. CDR3 coding DNA: TGTGCCAGCAGCATCGACCGAGGAGAGACCCAGTACTTC.

The V call is TRBV20-1, the J call TRBJ2-4; 10 bases are a match to TRBD1. The J call may be wrong; the DNA end is better matched by TRBJ2-7. From germline, CDR1 is DFQATT and CDR2 SNEGSKA (reference sequence). The CDR3 spans 14 residues. The CDR3 sequence: CSARVGQGLYEQYF. The CDR3, as DNA: TGCAGTGCTAGAGTGGGACAGGGGCTGTACGAGCAGTACTTC.

V gene TRBV18 combines with J gene TRBJ2-5, with a possible D match to TRBD2 (6 bases). The CDR3 totals 16 residues. Germline lookup yields CDR1 KGHSH and CDR2 LQKENI. Deletions cut 6 bases from V and 2 bases from J, with 19 bases between. The CDR3 region has the DNA TGTGCCAGCTCGCCCCAACGCGGGATCCCGCAAGAGACCCAGTACTTC. Translation: CASSPQRGIPQETQYF.

Many counts were recorded for this clonotype. The chain combines TRBV24-1 with TRBJ2-1, with 8 bases that match TRBD1. The CDR3 extends over 17 amino acids. The junction had 12 bases not matched to a gene; V was cut back by 3 bases and J by 6 bases. Per the germline V gene, CDR1 is KGHDR and CDR2 is SFDVKD. CDR3 sequence reads: CATSDPRPGQVVNEQFF. The CDR3 DNA sequence: TGTGCCACCAGTGATCCTCGACCGGGACAGGTAGTCAATGAGCAGTTCTTC.

The DNA for the CDR3 is TGTGCCAGCAGCTTGGCCATGGCAGCGATCTACGAGCAGTACTTC. Protein sequence: CASSLAMAAIYEQYF. The chain carries TRBV5-6 and TRBJ2-7; D is undetermined. Trimming stripped 0 bases from V and 3 bases from J, with 13 bases between. Germline CDR1 and CDR2: SGHDT and YYEEEE. This CDR3 is 15 amino acids long.

This clonotype was seen ten or more times. The rearrangement uses TRBV20-1 and TRBJ2-5; 10 nucleotides align to TRBD2. With 5 bases clipped from V and 2 bases from J, the junction kept 2 bases outside the gene matches. The CDR3 sequence is 13 residues long. Germline CDR1 DFQATT, CDR2 SNEGSKA (reference sequence). CDR3 loop: CSAALAGQETQYF. The CDR3 DNA is TGCAGTGCTGCACTAGCGGGACAAGAGACCCAGTACTTC.